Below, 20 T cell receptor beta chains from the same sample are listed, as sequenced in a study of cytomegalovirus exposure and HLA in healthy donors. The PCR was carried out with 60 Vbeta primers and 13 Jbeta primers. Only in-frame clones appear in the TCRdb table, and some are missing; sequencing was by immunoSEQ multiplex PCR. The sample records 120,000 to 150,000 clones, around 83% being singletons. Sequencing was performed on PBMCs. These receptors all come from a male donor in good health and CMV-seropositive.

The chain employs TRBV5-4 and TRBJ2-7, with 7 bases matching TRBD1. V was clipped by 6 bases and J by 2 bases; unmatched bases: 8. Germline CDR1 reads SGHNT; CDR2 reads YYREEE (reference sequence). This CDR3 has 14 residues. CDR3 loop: CASTRDSNPYEQYF. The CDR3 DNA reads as TGTGCCAGCACCCGGGACAGTAATCCCTACGAGCAGTACTTC.

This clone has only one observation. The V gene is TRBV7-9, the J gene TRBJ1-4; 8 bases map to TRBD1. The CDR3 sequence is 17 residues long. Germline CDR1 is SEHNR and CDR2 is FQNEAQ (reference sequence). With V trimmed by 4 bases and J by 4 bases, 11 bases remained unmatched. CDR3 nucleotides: TGTGCCAGCAGCTCGGGACAGGTTCTCGCATTTAATGAAAAACTGTTTTTT. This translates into CASSSGQVLAFNEKLFF.

The CDR3: CASSHGQGGQPQHF. Written as DNA, the CDR3 is TGCGCCAGCAGCCATGGGCAGGGGGGTCAGCCCCAGCATTTT. This sequence joins TRBV4-1 and TRBJ1-5, with TRBD1 identical over 7 bases. J lost 6 bases, V lost 3 bases, and 5 bases had no gene match. Germline CDR1 and CDR2: MGHRA and YSYEKL. The CDR3 is made up of 14 amino acids.

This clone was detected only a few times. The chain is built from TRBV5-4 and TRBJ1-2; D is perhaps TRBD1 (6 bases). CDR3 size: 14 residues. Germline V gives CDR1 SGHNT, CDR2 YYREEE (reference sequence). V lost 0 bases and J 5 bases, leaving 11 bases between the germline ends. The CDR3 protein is CASSLGQAEYGYTF. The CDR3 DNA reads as TGTGCCAGCAGCTTGGGACAGGCGGAGTATGGCTACACCTTC. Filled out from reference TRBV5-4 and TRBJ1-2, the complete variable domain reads ETGVTQSPTHLIKTRGQQVTLRCSSQSGHNTVSWYQQALGQGPQFIFQYYREEENGRGNFPPRFSGLQFPNYSSELNVNALELDDSALYLCASSLGQAEYGYTFGSGTRLTVV.

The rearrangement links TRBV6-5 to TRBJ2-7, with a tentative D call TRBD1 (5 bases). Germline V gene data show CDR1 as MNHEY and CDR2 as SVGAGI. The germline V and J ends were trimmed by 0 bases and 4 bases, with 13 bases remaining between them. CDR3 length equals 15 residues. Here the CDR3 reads CASSYSGVSLYEQYF. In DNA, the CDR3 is TGTGCCAGCAGTTACTCAGGGGTTTCCCTTTACGAGCAGTACTTC.

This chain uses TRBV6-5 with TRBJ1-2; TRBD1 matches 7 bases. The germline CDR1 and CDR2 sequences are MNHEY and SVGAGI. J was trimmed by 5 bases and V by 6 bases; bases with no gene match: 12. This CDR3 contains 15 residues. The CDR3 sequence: CASRQYAGTEYGYTF. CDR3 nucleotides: TGTGCCAGCAGGCAGTATGCCGGGACAGAGTATGGCTACACCTTC.

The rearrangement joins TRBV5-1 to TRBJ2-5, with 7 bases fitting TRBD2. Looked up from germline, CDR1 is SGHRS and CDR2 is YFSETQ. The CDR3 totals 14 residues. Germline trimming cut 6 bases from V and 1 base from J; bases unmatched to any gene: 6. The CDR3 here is CASTPGLGQETQYF. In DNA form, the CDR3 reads TGCGCCAGCACCCCCGGACTAGGCCAAGAGACCCAGTACTTC.

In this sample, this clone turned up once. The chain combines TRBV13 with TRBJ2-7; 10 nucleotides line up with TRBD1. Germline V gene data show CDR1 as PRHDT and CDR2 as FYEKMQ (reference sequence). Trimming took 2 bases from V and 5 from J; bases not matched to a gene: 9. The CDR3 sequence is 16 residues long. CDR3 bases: TGTGCCAGCAGCTTAAGCTGGGACAGGGGCCCTGACGAGCAGTACTTC. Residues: CASSLSWDRGPDEQYF.

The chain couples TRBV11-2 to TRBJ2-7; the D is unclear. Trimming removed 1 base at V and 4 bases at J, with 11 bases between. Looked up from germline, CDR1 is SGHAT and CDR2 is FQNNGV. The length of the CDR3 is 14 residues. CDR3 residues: CASSLVDSGYEQYF. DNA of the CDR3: TGTGCCAGCAGCTTAGTAGACTCCGGGTACGAGCAGTACTTC.

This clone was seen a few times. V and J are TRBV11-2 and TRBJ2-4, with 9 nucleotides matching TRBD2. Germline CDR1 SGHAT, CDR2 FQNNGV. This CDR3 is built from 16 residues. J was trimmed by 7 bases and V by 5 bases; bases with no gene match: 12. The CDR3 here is CASSQPVGGLANIQYF. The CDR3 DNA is TGTGCCAGCAGCCAACCCGTAGGGGGACTAGCCAACATTCAGTACTTC.

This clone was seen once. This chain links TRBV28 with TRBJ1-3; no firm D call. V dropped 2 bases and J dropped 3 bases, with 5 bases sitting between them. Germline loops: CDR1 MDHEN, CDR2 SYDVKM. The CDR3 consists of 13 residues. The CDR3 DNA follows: TGTGCCAGCAGTTTAAACAGTGGAAACACCATATATTTT. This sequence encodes CASSLNSGNTIYF.

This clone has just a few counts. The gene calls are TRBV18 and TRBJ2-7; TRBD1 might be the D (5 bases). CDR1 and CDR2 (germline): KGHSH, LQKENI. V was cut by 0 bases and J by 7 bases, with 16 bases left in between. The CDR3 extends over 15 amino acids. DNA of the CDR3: TGTGCCAGCTCACCACCGCGGCAGGGCGGAGATGAGCAGTACTTC. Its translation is CASSPPRQGGDEQYF.

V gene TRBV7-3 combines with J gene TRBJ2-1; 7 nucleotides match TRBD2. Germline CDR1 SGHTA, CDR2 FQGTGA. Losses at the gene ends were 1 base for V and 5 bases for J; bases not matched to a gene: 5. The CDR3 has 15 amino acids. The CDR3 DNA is TGTGCCAGCAGCTTAAGGGCGGGAGTGAACAATGAGCAGTTCTTC. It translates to CASSLRAGVNNEQFF.

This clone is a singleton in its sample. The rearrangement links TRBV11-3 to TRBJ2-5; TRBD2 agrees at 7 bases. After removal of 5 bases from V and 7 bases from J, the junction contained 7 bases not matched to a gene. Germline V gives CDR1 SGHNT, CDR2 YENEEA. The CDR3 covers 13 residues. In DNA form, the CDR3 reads TGTGCCAGCAGCCAAGGACTAGAAGCGACCCAGTACTTC. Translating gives CASSQGLEATQYF.

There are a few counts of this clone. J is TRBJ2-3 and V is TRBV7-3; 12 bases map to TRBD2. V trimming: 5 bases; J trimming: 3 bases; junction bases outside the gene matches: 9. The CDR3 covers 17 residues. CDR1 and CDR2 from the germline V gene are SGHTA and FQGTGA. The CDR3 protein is CASSARLAGAGTDTQYF. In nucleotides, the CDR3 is TGTGCCAGCAGCGCCCGACTAGCGGGAGCGGGAACAGATACGCAGTATTTT.

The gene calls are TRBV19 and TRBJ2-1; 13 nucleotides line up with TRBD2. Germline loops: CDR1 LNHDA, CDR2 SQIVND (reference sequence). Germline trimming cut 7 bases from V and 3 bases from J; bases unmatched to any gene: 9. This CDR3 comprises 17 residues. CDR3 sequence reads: CASIGTSGMRGYNEQFF. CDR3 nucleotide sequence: TGTGCCAGTATAGGGACTAGCGGGATGAGGGGCTACAATGAGCAGTTCTTC. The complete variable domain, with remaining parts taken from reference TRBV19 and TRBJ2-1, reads DGGITQSPKYLFRKEGQNVTLSCEQNLNHDAMYWYRQDPGQGLRLIYYSQIVNDFQKGDIAEGYSVSREKKESFPLTVTSAQKNPTAFYLCASIGTSGMRGYNEQFFGPGTRLTVL.

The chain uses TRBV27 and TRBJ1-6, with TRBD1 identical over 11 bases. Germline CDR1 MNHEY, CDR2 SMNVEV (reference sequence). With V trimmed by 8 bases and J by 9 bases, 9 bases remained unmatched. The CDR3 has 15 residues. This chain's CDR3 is CASGWTGGVSSPLHF. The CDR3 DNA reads TGTGCCAGCGGCTGGACAGGGGGCGTTAGTTCACCCCTCCACTTT.

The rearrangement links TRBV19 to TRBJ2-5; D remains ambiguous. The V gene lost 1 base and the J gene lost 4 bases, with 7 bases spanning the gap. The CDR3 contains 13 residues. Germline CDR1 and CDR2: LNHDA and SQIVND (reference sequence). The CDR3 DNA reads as TGTGCCAGTAGTATAGGAGCGATAGAGACCCAGTACTTC. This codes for CASSIGAIETQYF.

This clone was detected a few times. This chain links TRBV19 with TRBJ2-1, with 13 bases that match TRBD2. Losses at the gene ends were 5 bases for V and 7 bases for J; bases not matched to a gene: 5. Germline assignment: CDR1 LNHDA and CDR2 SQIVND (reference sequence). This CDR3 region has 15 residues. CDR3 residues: CASSQLAGGLNEQFF. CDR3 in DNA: TGTGCCAGTAGTCAACTAGCGGGAGGGCTGAATGAGCAGTTCTTC.

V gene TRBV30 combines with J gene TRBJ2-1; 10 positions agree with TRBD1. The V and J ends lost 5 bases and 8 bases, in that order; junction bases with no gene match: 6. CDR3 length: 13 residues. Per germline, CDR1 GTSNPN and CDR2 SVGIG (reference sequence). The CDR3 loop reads CAWDPGQGYEQFF. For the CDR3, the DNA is TGTGCCTGGGATCCGGGACAGGGGTATGAGCAGTTCTTC.